This T cell receptor beta chain was identified during a study of T cell repertoires in cytomegalovirus infection (dated by TCRdb to the late 2010s). A note on the overall study: The peptide stimulations were aimed at well-studied HLA-B-restricted epitopes as well as recently identified HLA-C-restricted CMV epitopes, whose presentation resists viral immunomodulation. Donor HLA type was relevant to the analysis, because carriage of CMV infection together with the matching HLA type was indicated by public TCR beta signatures. What the authors observed across the whole study: The ex vivo response was dominated by HLA-C-restricted CMV-specific TCR beta clonotypes, and the single most frequent clonotype in two of eight donors was supplied by these HLA-C-restricted clonotypes. Cumulative frequency of public TCR beta family members discriminated carriers of CMV infection plus the relevant HLA type in this cohort and an independent approximately 400-donor cohort.

V is reduced by 5 bases and J by 7 bases, leaving a spacing of 21 bases between them. The germline V gene yields SGDLS for CDR1 and YYNGEE for CDR2. The cysteine opens and the phenylalanine closes a CDR3 of 15 amino acids. Only the CDR3 region is kept as DNA, spanning 45 bases read in frame from base 1. The sample's treatment or condition label, decoded: in vitro stimulation with specific CMV peptide epitopes to enrich CMV-specific T cells. About this clonotype: Its antigen has not been determined. Per-nucleotide qualities are absent, and no much larger clonotype sits a single base away.

Sequencing instrument: Illumina HiSeq 1500. TCRdb reprocessing: public reads trimmed at Q25 with fastp, clones called with MiXCR, in-frame beta chains kept. A single entry per CDR3 protein holds the most common genes and DNA from its merged rows. Within this sample are approximately 70,000 distinct CDR3 sequences, with roughly 22% of them counted one time only. The top ten clones comprise roughly two thirds of the sample. The receptor was isolated from a human donor in good health (CMV status not recorded). Some clones in this sample may be carry-over from other donors' samples. Material: CD8+ T cells from cultured PBMCs, obtained from culture after CMV antigen stimulation. The rearranged chain carries TRBV9 and TRBJ1-2; D gene: possibly TRBD1, on 6 matching bases. The DNA sequence is as follows: TGTGCCAGCAGGGGGGTGGGTGAAAGGGGGTTTGGCTACACCTTC. This sequence encodes CASRGVGERGFGYTF.